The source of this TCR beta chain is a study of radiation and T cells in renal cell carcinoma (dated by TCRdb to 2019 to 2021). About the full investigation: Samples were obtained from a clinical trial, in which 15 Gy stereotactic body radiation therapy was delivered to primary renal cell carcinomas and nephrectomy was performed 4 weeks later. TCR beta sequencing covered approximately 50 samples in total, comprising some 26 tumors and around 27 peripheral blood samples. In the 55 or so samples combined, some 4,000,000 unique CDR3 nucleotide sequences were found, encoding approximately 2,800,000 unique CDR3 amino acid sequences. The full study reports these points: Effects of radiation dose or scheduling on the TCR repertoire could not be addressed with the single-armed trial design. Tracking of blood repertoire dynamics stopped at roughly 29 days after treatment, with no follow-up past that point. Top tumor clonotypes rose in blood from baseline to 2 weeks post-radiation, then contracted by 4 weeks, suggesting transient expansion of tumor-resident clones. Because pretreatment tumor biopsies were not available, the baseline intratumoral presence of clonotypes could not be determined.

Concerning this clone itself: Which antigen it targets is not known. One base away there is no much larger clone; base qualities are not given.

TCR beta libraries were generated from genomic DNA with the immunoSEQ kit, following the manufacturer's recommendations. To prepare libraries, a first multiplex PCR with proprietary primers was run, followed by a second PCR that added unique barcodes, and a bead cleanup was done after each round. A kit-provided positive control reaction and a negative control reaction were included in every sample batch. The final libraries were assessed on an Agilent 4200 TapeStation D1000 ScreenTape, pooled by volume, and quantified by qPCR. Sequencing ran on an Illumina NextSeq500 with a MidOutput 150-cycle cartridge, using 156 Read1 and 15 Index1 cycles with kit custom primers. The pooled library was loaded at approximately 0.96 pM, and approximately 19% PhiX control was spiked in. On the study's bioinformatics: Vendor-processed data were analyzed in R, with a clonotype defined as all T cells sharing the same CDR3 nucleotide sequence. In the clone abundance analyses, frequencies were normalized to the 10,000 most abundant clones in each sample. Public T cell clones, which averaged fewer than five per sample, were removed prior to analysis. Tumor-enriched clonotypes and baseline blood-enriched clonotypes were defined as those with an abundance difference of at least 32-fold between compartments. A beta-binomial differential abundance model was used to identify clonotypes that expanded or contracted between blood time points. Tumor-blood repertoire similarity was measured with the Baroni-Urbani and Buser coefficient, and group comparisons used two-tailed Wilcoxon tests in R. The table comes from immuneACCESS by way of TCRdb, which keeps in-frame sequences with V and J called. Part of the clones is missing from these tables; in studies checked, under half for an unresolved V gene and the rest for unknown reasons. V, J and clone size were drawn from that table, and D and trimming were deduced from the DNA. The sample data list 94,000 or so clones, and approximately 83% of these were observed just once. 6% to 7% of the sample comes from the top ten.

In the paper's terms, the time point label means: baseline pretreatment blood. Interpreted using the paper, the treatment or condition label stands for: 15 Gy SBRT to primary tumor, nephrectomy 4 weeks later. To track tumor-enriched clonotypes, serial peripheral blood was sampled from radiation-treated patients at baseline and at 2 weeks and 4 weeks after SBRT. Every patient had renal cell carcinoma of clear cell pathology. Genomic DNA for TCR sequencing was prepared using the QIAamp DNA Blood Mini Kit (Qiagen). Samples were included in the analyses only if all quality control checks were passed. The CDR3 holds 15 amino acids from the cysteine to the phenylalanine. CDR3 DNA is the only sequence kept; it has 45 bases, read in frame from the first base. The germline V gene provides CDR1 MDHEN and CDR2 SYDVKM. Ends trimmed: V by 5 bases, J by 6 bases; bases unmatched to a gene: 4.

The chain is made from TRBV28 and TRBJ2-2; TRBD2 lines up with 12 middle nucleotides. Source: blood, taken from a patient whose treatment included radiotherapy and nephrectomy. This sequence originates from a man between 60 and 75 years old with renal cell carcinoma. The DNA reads TGTGCCAGCAGTAGACTAGCGGGAGCCTCCGGGGAGCTGTTTTTT. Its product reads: CASSRLAGASGELFF.